This TCR beta chain stems from a study of shared clonotypes between healthy human individuals. As for the study in general: The donors, two women and a few men, were aged 18 to 49.

The authors split each subset's genomic DNA evenly across several immunoSEQ plates. This table comes from immunoSEQ multiplex PCR, and its TCRdb copy is limited to in-frame clones, with some not included. The sample has about 470,000 clones; 75% to 85% are singletons. Germline CDR1 is MGHDK and CDR2 is SYGVNS. V lost 3 bases and J lost 0, with 14 bases in between. The CDR3 spans 16 residues. All participating donors were Caucasian adults from Nashville, Tennessee. Sequenced material: PBMCs. The receptor was isolated from a woman in her forties in good health. Some clones in this sample may be carry-over from other donors' samples. The chain couples TRBV25-1 to TRBJ1-2; possibly TRBD1 for D (5 bases). For the CDR3, the DNA is TGTGCCAGCAGTGAGGCAGGGACCTTAGCTAACTATGGCTACACCTTC. It yields the protein CASSEAGTLANYGYTF.